The T cell receptor beta chain described here comes from a study of blood T cells in healthy people across ages. Whole-study context: Using template switching, researchers captured about one barcoded beta molecule for each two T cells. The study's findings and limits: Whereas aged donors had fewer naive CD4+ cells, long-lived donors had more of them and higher diversity.

Trimming took 4 bases from V and 3 from J; bases not matched to a gene: 6. CDR3 length: 14 amino acids. Germline CDR1 is SEHNR and CDR2 is FQNEAQ (reference sequence). This clonotype was seen at least ten times. The antigen remains unidentified. A second about 7 to 11 cycle PCR used barcoded and J-beta primers. Researchers report that each sample yielded at least 3 million CDR3-containing paired-end reads. Each CDR3 protein gets one entry after TCRdb re-called the 5' RACE reads with MiXCR. The sample contains nearly 800,000 distinct CDR3 sequences, just under 25% of which appear only once. The sample was also linked to a second study, of T cells of mothers and their children.

The chain is built from TRBV7-9 and TRBJ2-7, with 7 bases lining up with TRBD1. Sequencing input: blood. The receptor was derived from a boy between 10 and 17 years old in good health. The CDR3 loop reads CASSSRDSNYEQYF. The CDR3 DNA reads TGTGCCAGCAGCTCCCGGGACAGCAACTACGAGCAGTACTTC.